This TCR beta chain came from a study of T cell changes during pregnancy in multiple sclerosis (dated by TCRdb to the late 2010s). Broadly, across the study: In women with multiple sclerosis, the researchers looked at how the T cell repertoire shifted as pregnancy progressed.

A note on this clone: The antigen this receptor binds is unknown. No quality values exist for individual bases; no much larger clone is one base distant.

Libraries were built with the immunoSEQ multiplex PCR assay. Imported from immuneACCESS, the table was reduced by TCRdb to in-frame sequences with V and J called. These copies leave out some clones; in studies compared against another copy, an unresolved V gene accounts for under half, and the cause of the remainder is not known. Counted in this sample were under 70,000 clones; 85% to 95% of them appeared once. The ten biggest clones cover approximately 2% of the sample. Germline trimming amounts to 2 bases on V and 0 bases on J, with 17 as the count of junction bases outside the gene matches. Including cysteine and phenylalanine, the CDR3 has 20 amino acids. Here the CDR3 DNA is all that survives: 60 bases in frame from base 1.

Here the sequenced sample was peripheral blood, taken in the third trimester of pregnancy. Here the chain combines TRBV5-3 and TRBJ2-3, with TRBD2 identical over 8 junction bases. TRBV5-3 is designated an ORF whose function remains uncertain. This sequence originates from a female donor in good health, enrolled as a control in a pregnancy study. The CDR3 corresponds to CARSFPSGRRSRASTDTQYF. The nucleotides are TGTGCCAGAAGCTTCCCCAGCGGGAGAAGGTCGAGAGCGAGCACAGATACGCAGTATTTT.